This T cell receptor (beta chain) originates from a study of shared clonotypes between healthy human individuals. At the level of the study: Used for every donor were three CD4 naive, three CD4 memory, two CD8 naive and one CD8 memory plate.

This CDR3 contains 11 residues. The germline CDR1 and CDR2 sequences are MNHNS and SASEGT. Trimming removed 6 bases at V and 5 bases at J, with 6 bases between. In regard to this clone: Its antigen is undetermined.

Some clones are missing from TCRdb's copy, which holds only in-frame ones; the method was immunoSEQ multiplex PCR. The sample holds roughly 700,000 clones, less than 85% seen once. Regarding the study as a whole: Sample collection involved blood only; tissue repertoires are likely different. Memory subsets generally showed lower estimated richness than naive subsets.

The V and J genes are TRBV6-1 and TRBJ2-3; the D is unclear. This TCR derives from a woman in her twenties or thirties in good health. Sequencing was carried out using memory CD4+ T cells sorted from blood. The sample's subset: CD45RA-negative fraction. The CDR3 is CASRHRDTQYF. The CDR3 coding sequence is TGTGCCAGCAGGCATAGAGATACGCAGTATTTT.